These 25 T cell receptor beta chains were sequenced from one sample in a study of post-analysis software for immune sequencing data. Unique molecular identifiers were built into the TCR beta cDNA libraries. TCRdb processed the PCR reads anew with MiXCR; each CDR3 protein has one entry. Of some 690,000 distinct CDR3 sequences in the sample, roughly three fifths were seen once. No antigen has been assigned to these receptors. Study-wide points: Patients used about 5 TRBV segments, including TRBV5-6, TRBV5-1 and TRBV20-1, more often than controls.

The sequencing sample was made of blood. The receptor set was obtained from a girl aged 2 to 9 with multiple sclerosis.

This clonotype was recorded once. One end of the junction varies from germline; a read error may be responsible. The CDR3 region is CASSSKGFDSHNEQFF. The CDR3 DNA is TGCGCCAGCAGCTCCAAAGGGTTTGACTCCCACAATGAGCAGTTCTTC. The V gene is TRBV5-1, the J gene TRBJ2-1, with D hard to call. The CDR3 totals 16 residues. The germline V gene has CDR1 SGHRS and CDR2 YFSETQ.

The chain joins TRBV20-1 to TRBJ2-3; D gene unclear. The V end lost 5 bases, the J end lost 8 bases, and 17 bases lay between the germline ends. The CDR3 runs 13 residues. The germline V gene has CDR1 DFQATT and CDR2 SNEGSKA (reference sequence). The CDR3 DNA reads as TGCAGTGCTTCATACCCGACCCACGGTACGCAGTATTTT. This translates into CSASYPTHGTQYF.

This clonotype showed up just once. The rearrangement links TRBV20-1 to TRBJ2-3; TRBD1 might be the D (6 bases). V shed 5 bases and J shed 3 bases, with 15 bases lying between them. Germline CDR1 and CDR2: DFQATT and SNEGSKA (reference sequence). The CDR3 totals 14 residues. Here the CDR3 reads CSACPRGATDTQYF. CDR3 DNA sequence: TGCAGTGCTTGCCCCAGGGGCGCAACAGATACGCAGTATTTT.

This chain connects TRBV20-1 to TRBJ1-5, with D hard to call. The CDR3 extends over 14 amino acids. Germline values: CDR1 DFQATT, CDR2 SNEGSKA (reference sequence). V was clipped by 4 bases and J by 5 bases, with 15 bases between them. The CDR3 reads CSAIDKFSDQPQHF. The CDR3 DNA follows: TGCAGTGCTATAGATAAGTTCAGCGATCAGCCCCAGCATTTT.

The sample holds a few counts of this clonotype. V is TRBV6-1 and J is TRBJ2-1; TRBD2 matches at 10 bases. The trim removed 7 bases at V and 1 base at J, leaving 4 bases unmatched. Germline loops: CDR1 MNHNS, CDR2 SASEGT. This CDR3 contains 15 residues. CDR3 DNA sequence: TGTGCCAGCAAAGATAGCGGGGGGTCCTACAATGAGCAGTTCTTC. The encoded protein is CASKDSGGSYNEQFF.

The V call is TRBV5-1, the J call TRBJ2-7; TRBD1 matches at 7 bases. The CDR3 runs 13 residues. The germline CDR1 and CDR2 sequences are SGHRS and YFSETQ. Unmatched junction bases numbered 4, after V lost 4 bases and J lost 3 bases. CDR3 nucleotide sequence: TGCGCCAGCAGCGTGACAGGGATCTACGAGCAGTACTTC. Translation gives CASSVTGIYEQYF.

V and J are TRBV3-1 and TRBJ2-3; no definite D call. The CDR3 sequence is 14 residues long. With 2 bases removed from V and 1 base from J, the gap between germline ends came to 7 bases. Germline CDR1 and CDR2: LGHDT and YNNKEL (reference sequence). This CDR3 reads CASSQSGGTDTQYF. The CDR3 DNA is TGTGCCAGCAGCCAAAGTGGGGGCACAGATACGCAGTATTTT.

The rearrangement uses TRBV29-1 and TRBJ2-1; unclear D gene. V lost 3 bases to trimming and J lost 3 bases, with 9 bases between them. The CDR3 consists of 13 residues. The germline CDR1 and CDR2 sequences are SQVTM and ANQGSEA. The CDR3 reads CSVESDHYNEQFF. The CDR3 DNA follows: TGCAGCGTTGAGTCCGACCACTACAATGAGCAGTTCTTC.

This clonotype turned up a few times. The gene calls are TRBV28 and TRBJ2-7, with D perhaps assigned TRBD1 or TRBD2 (5 bases each). Germline CDR1 and CDR2: MDHEN and SYDVKM. The CDR3 covers 15 residues. With 6 bases removed from V and 0 bases from J, the gap between germline ends came to 15 bases. In nucleotides, the CDR3 is TGTGCCAGCAGCTCCGGGACGGCTAGCTCCTACGAGCAGTACTTC. This codes for CASSSGTASSYEQYF.

The J gene is TRBJ2-7, the V gene TRBV5-1, with 8 bases identical to TRBD1. J was trimmed by 0 bases and V by 0 bases; bases with no gene match: 2. CDR1 and CDR2 (germline): SGHRS, YFSETQ. The CDR3 runs 15 residues. The CDR3 DNA reads TGCGCCAGCAGCTTGGACAGGGGGATCTCCTACGAGCAGTACTTC. It specifies CASSLDRGISYEQYF.

The V call is TRBV7-9, the J call TRBJ1-1; possibly TRBD1 for D (6 bases). V lost 3 bases to trimming and J lost 3 bases, with 14 bases between them. This CDR3 region has 15 residues. CDR1 and CDR2 from the germline V gene are SEHNR and FQNEAQ (reference sequence). This CDR3 is CASSLDQGLHTEAFF. CDR3 sequence (DNA): TGTGCCAGCAGCTTGGATCAGGGGTTGCACACTGAAGCTTTCTTT. The variable domain in full, with the rest retrieved from reference TRBV7-9 and TRBJ1-1, is DTGVSQNPRHKITKRGQNVTFRCDPISEHNRLYWYRQTLGQGPEFLTYFQNEAQLEKSRLLSDRFSAERPKGSFSTLEIQRTEQGDSAMYLCASSLDQGLHTEAFFGQGTRLTVV.

The gene calls are TRBV20-1 and TRBJ1-2; 7 bases align to TRBD1. This CDR3 has 13 residues. After removal of 4 bases from V and 8 bases from J, the junction contained 10 bases not matched to a gene. Germline-derived CDR1 and CDR2 are DFQATT and SNEGSKA (reference sequence). CDR3 nucleotides: TGCAGTGCTACCCAGCCACAGGGGAGCGGCTACACCTTC. This sequence encodes CSATQPQGSGYTF.

This clonotype has just one count. V usage is TRBV7-9 and J usage is TRBJ2-3; D not resolved. This CDR3 contains 12 residues. CDR1 is SEHNR, CDR2 FQNEAQ, per germline (reference sequence). V was pared by 3 bases and J by 6 bases, with 7 bases between. CDR3 protein: CASSFSRDTQYF. The CDR3 coding sequence is TGTGCCAGCAGCTTCAGTCGGGATACGCAGTATTTT.

V is TRBV30 and J is TRBJ2-1, with 10 nucleotides matching TRBD2. Germline V CDR1 and CDR2: GTSNPN, SVGIG (reference sequence). This CDR3 has 14 amino acids. The V and J ends lost 2 bases and 9 bases, in that order; junction bases with no gene match: 7. The CDR3 is CAWSLAGEVGEQFF. The CDR3 region has the DNA TGTGCCTGGAGTCTAGCGGGAGAGGTTGGTGAGCAGTTCTTC.

There are a few counts of this clonotype. V is TRBV4-1 and J is TRBJ2-3; 16 positions agree with TRBD2. The length of the CDR3 is 15 residues. Unmatched junction bases numbered 6, after V lost 1 base and J lost 14 bases. The germline V gene encodes CDR1 MGHRA and CDR2 YSYEKL. For the CDR3, the DNA is TGCGCCAGCAGCCAAGGGGGACTAGCGGGAGGGCCGTCGTATTTT. It is translated as CASSQGGLAGGPSYF.

The sample holds a few counts of this clonotype. This chain links TRBV7-9 with TRBJ2-3; D possibly corresponds to TRBD2 (5 bases). Germline V CDR1 and CDR2: SEHNR, FQNEAQ (reference sequence). There are 14 residues in the CDR3. V was cut by 4 bases and J by 1 base, with 9 bases left in between. The CDR3 DNA reads as TGTGCCAGCAGCTCCTTACTAGGCACAGATACGCAGTATTTT. Translating gives CASSSLLGTDTQYF. Variable domain in full (rest from reference TRBV7-9 and TRBJ2-3): DTGVSQNPRHKITKRGQNVTFRCDPISEHNRLYWYRQTLGQGPEFLTYFQNEAQLEKSRLLSDRFSAERPKGSFSTLEIQRTEQGDSAMYLCASSSLLGTDTQYFGPGTRLTVL.

The chain links TRBV6-5 to TRBJ1-2; D is unclear. Germline V lookup: CDR1 MNHEY, CDR2 SVGAGI. V was trimmed by 5 bases and J by 1 base, leaving 14 bases between them. The CDR3 has 15 residues. Written as DNA, the CDR3 is TGTGCCAGCAGTACACGGACGGCTAATAACTATGGCTACACCTTC. Translated, it gives CASSTRTANNYGYTF.

This chain joins TRBV7-9 and TRBJ2-1, with 8 bases fitting TRBD1. The CDR3 contains 18 residues. Germline V lookup: CDR1 SEHNR, CDR2 FQNEAQ (reference sequence). V dropped 7 bases and J dropped 0; count of bases not matched to a gene: 14. The DNA of the CDR3 is TGTGCCAGCAAAGGACAGGGCATGGCGGGGCACTCCTACAATGAGCAGTTCTTC. It translates to CASKGQGMAGHSYNEQFF.

The table lists this clonotype with a few counts. The V call is TRBV7-2, the J call TRBJ2-1; D ambiguous. Between the trimmed V and J ends, which lost 4 bases and 3 bases, there was a span of 4 bases. The CDR3 loop spans 12 amino acids. CDR1 is SGHTA and CDR2 is FQGNSA in the germline V gene. The CDR3: CASSSYYNEQFF. CDR3 in DNA: TGTGCCAGCAGCTCGTACTACAATGAGCAGTTCTTC.

In nucleotides, the CDR3 is TGTGCCAGTCGTCCTACAGCAGATACGCAGTATTTT. Amino acids: CASRPTADTQYF. The chain couples TRBV27 to TRBJ2-3; D is uncertain. The germline gives CDR1 MNHEY, CDR2 SMNVEV (reference sequence). The V end was cut by 9 bases, the J end by 4 bases, with 11 bases between. CDR3 size: 12 residues.

In its sample, this clonotype was seen a few times. The chain carries TRBV10-1 and TRBJ2-3; D gene ambiguous. Looked up from germline, CDR1 is WNHNN and CDR2 is SYGVQD (reference sequence). The V gene lost 4 bases and the J gene lost 6 bases, with 14 bases spanning the gap. CDR3 size: 14 residues. CDR3 DNA: TGCGCCAGCAGTGTAACGATAACGGCGGATACGCAGTATTTT. Protein product: CASSVTITADTQYF.

The chain couples TRBV5-5 to TRBJ1-2; 11 nucleotides align to TRBD1. There are 16 residues in the CDR3. J was trimmed by 4 bases and V by 3 bases; bases with no gene match: 8. Germline values: CDR1 SGHKS, CDR2 YYEKEE (reference sequence). The CDR3 reads CASSWEGQGATYGYTF. CDR3 nucleotide sequence: TGTGCCAGCAGCTGGGAAGGACAGGGGGCGACCTATGGCTACACCTTC.

The chain uses TRBV12-3 or TRBV12-4 and TRBJ1-2; the D is unclear. V dropped 6 bases and J dropped 0 bases, with 17 bases sitting between them. This CDR3 comprises 16 residues. The chain's CDR3 is CASSHGLLLANYGYTF. DNA of the CDR3: TGTGCCAGCAGCCATGGACTCTTGTTAGCTAACTATGGCTACACCTTC.

The gene calls are TRBV20-1 and TRBJ1-5; D unclear. CDR1 and CDR2 (germline): DFQATT, SNEGSKA (reference sequence). The CDR3 consists of 16 residues. Trimming took off 3 bases at V and 1 base at J, with 16 bases between the two ends. CDR3 coding DNA: TGCAGTGCTAGTCCATCGACGGTATCAAGCAATCAGCCCCAGCATTTT. It codes for CSASPSTVSSNQPQHF.

CDR3 bases: TGTGCCAGCAGCTTAAGCGCCCCCGGCTCTGGGGCCAACGTCCTGACTTTC. Translated: CASSLSAPGSGANVLTF. The rearrangement links TRBV7-2 to TRBJ2-6; D is ambiguous. Trimming took 2 bases from V and 0 from J, leaving 11 bases between them. CDR3 length: 17 amino acids. Germline-derived CDR1 and CDR2 are SGHTA and FQGNSA. The full variable domain, its missing parts supplied by reference TRBV7-2 and TRBJ2-6, is GAGVSQSPSNKVTEKGKDVELRCDPISGHTALYWYRQSLGQGLEFLIYFQGNSAPDKSGLPSDRFSAERTGGSVSTLTIQRTQQEDSAVYLCASSLSAPGSGANVLTFGAGSRLTVL.